This T cell receptor (beta chain) came from a study of T-cell memory formation after mild COVID-19. Study at large: Largely donor-specific TCR clusters were found.

On this clonotype itself: No antigen is known for it.

J gave up 4 bases and V 1 base, and 2 bases lay outside the gene matches. The CDR3 runs to 15 residues. Germline assignment: CDR1 SEHNR and CDR2 FQNEAQ (reference sequence). General observations from the study: The study found contracting CD4+ clones mainly in CM and EM and contracting CD8+ clones in EMRA.

In TCRdb, the 5' RACE reads were re-called with MiXCR into one record per CDR3 protein. The repertoire has tens of thousands of distinct CDR3 sequences, roughly 16% of them found once; the top ten carry 39%. Sequenced input: PBMCs or a T cell subset sorted from them (not recorded which). This chain uses TRBV7-9 with TRBJ2-2, with 8 bases lining up with TRBD1. The sequence was obtained from a man between 18 and 29 years old who had mild COVID-19 (a few samples of this study predate the infection). Cell type and time point are not known. For the CDR3, the DNA is TGTGCCAGCAGCTTAGGGACAGGGCTCACCGGGGAGCTGTTTTTT. It encodes CASSLGTGLTGELFF. The full variable domain, completed using reference TRBV7-9 and TRBJ2-2, is DTGVSQNPRHKITKRGQNVTFRCDPISEHNRLYWYRQTLGQGPEFLTYFQNEAQLEKSRLLSDRFSAERPKGSFSTLEIQRTEQGDSAMYLCASSLGTGLTGELFFGEGSRLTVL.